The entry below gives a single TCR beta chain sequence along with its context. Its specificity is unknown. The sample comes from a study of shared clonotypes between healthy human individuals. Study conclusions and caveats: About 5% was the fraction of naive CD4 clonotypes found shared across several donors.

Deep was the level used in running the assay. Only in-frame clones appear in the TCRdb table, and some are missing; sequencing was by immunoSEQ multiplex PCR. The data contain around 1.1 million clones, around three quarters of them seen just once; the ten biggest clones take up 0.85% to 1%. The CDR3 covers 14 residues. Trimming took 2 bases from V and 2 from J, leaving 8 bases between them. The germline gives CDR1 SGHNT, CDR2 YYREEE (reference sequence). The sequence came from a young man in good health. Some clones in this sample may be carry-over from other donors' samples. Sequenced material: memory CD4+ T cells from PBMCs. Subset: CD45RA-negative fraction. J is TRBJ2-1 and V is TRBV5-4; D unresolved. CDR3: CASSFLSAYNEQFF. For the CDR3, the DNA is TGTGCCAGCAGCTTCTTGTCAGCCTACAATGAGCAGTTCTTC.